The next 9 T cell receptor beta chains were all read from a single sample in a study of PD-L1 blockade in urothelial cancer. Sequencing was performed with immunoSEQ multiplex PCR; in TCRdb, only in-frame clones are kept and a portion is missing. Of approximately 120,000 clones in the sample, about 84% were seen once. Stated time point: peripheral blood 6 weeks after treatment start. Sequenced material: PBMCs, taken around atezolizumab (anti-PD-L1) treatment. These receptors were taken from a man between 50 and 59 years old with urothelial cancer.

The CDR3 loop is CASSLSDRAQAFF. The CDR3 DNA sequence: TGTGCCAGCAGCTTATCCGACAGGGCGCAAGCTTTCTTT. This chain uses TRBV7-2 with TRBJ1-1; 7 nucleotides agree with TRBD1. After removal of 2 bases from V and 9 bases from J, the junction contained 6 bases not matched to a gene. The CDR3 contains 13 residues. Germline V CDR1 and CDR2: SGHTA, FQGNSA.

This chain uses TRBV19 with TRBJ2-7; D perhaps matches TRBD1 (6 bases). The germline CDR1 and CDR2 sequences are LNHDA and SQIVND (reference sequence). The V end lost 9 bases, the J end lost 1 base, and 25 bases lay between the germline ends. This CDR3 region has 17 residues. The CDR3, as DNA: TGTGCCAGCAACGACGGCGTTTGGGGGCCCGATTCCTACGAGCAGTACTTC. Its protein product is CASNDGVWGPDSYEQYF.

This clone occurred once. The rearrangement uses TRBV19 and TRBJ2-3; D is ambiguous. The CDR3 sequence is 13 residues long. Germline CDR1 is LNHDA and CDR2 is SQIVND (reference sequence). V was shortened by 5 bases and J by 0 bases, with 6 bases between the two germline ends. The CDR3, as DNA: TGTGCCAGTAGTGCGACTAGCACAGATACGCAGTATTTT. This sequence encodes CASSATSTDTQYF.

The V call is TRBV7-3, the J call TRBJ2-1; tentative D call: TRBD2 (6 bases). Trimming stripped 2 bases from V and 7 bases from J, with 9 bases between. This CDR3 has 13 residues. CDR1 and CDR2 (germline): SGHTA, FQGTGA. The CDR3 here is CASSLFRGNEQFF. For the CDR3, the DNA is TGTGCCAGCAGCTTATTTCGGGGGAATGAGCAGTTCTTC.

The table lists this clone with a count of one. V gene TRBV29-1 combines with J gene TRBJ2-7; 10 bases agree with TRBD1. Unmatched junction bases numbered 4, after V lost 5 bases and J lost 3 bases. This CDR3 contains 13 residues. Germline loops: CDR1 SQVTM, CDR2 ANQGSEA. CDR3: CSVTGQGFYEQYF. The CDR3 coding sequence is TGCAGCGTTACGGGACAGGGGTTCTACGAGCAGTACTTC.

This clone has just one count. The junction differs from germline at one of its ends, possibly a read error. The sample contains more than one DNA sequence encoding this CDR3. The rearrangement uses TRBV28 and TRBJ2-5; 7 positions match TRBD1. The CDR3 runs to 13 residues. CDR1 MDHEN and CDR2 SYDVKM come from the germline V gene. The CDR3 DNA reads TGTGCCAGCAGCCAGGGACAGCTAGAGACCCAATACTTC. It specifies CASSQGQLETQYF.

This chain uses TRBV9 with TRBJ2-4; 11 bases match TRBD2. The CDR3 sequence is 15 residues long. V lost 4 bases, J lost 5 bases, and 5 bases stayed unmatched. The germline V gene has CDR1 SGDLS and CDR2 YYNGEE. CDR3 bases: TGTGCCAGCAGCAGACAGGGACTAGCGGAAAACATTCAGTACTTC. Translating gives CASSRQGLAENIQYF.

V usage is TRBV7-9 and J usage is TRBJ2-1; 10 bases are a match to TRBD2. V shed 4 bases and J 2 bases; nucleotides not matched to a gene: 11. The CDR3 is made up of 18 amino acids. Germline V gene lookup returns CDR1 SEHNR and CDR2 FQNEAQ (reference sequence). The CDR3 region is CASSSSSGLADTYNEQFF. The CDR3, as DNA: TGTGCCAGCAGCTCCTCGAGTGGACTAGCGGATACCTACAATGAGCAGTTCTTC.

V usage is TRBV10-3 and J usage is TRBJ2-1; the match to TRBD1 covers 11 bases. With V trimmed by 8 bases and J by 2 bases, 14 bases remained unmatched. In germline, CDR1 is ENHRY, CDR2 SYGVKD. The CDR3 covers 18 residues. The CDR3 sequence: CAIAPPPPGQGAYNEQFF. Here the CDR3 DNA reads TGTGCCATCGCTCCTCCACCCCCGGGACAGGGGGCCTACAATGAGCAGTTCTTC.